Sequencing of this TCR beta chain was carried out in a study of CD8+ T cells in alopecia areata. The CDR3 runs 16 residues. Germline-derived CDR1 and CDR2 are SSHAT and FNYEAQ (reference sequence). Reverse transcription of extracted RNA yielded cDNA, which provided the sequencing template. Clones were sequenced by immunoSEQ multiplex PCR, and TCRdb holds only the in-frame ones, with some missing. The sample yields about 160,000 clones, 55% to 75% seen once. Notes on this clone: The junction departs from germline at one end; a sequencing error may be responsible.

Treatment reported: oral pan-JAK inhibitor, 5-10 mg twice daily. The clonotype originates from a human donor with alopecia areata. The specimen comprised CD4+ T cells sorted from blood, sampled at week 4, from a patient treated with tofacitinib. This chain connects TRBV7-7 to TRBJ2-3; D is perhaps TRBD2 (6 bases). The CDR3 DNA sequence: TGTGCTAGCAGCCCGGGACTTGCTGTCGGCACAGATACGCAGTATTTT. Translated, it gives CASSPGLAVGTDTQYF.